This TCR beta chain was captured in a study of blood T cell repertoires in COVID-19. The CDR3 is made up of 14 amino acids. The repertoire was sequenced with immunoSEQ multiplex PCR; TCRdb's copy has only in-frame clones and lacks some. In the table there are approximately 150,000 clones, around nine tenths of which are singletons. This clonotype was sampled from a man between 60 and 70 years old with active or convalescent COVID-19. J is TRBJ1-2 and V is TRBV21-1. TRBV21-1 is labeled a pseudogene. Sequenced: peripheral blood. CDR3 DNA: TGTGCCAGCAGCAAAGCGAAGGGAGACTATGGCTACACCTTC. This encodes CASSKAKGDYGYTF.